These 31 T cell receptor beta chains came from one sample sequenced in a study of blood T cell repertoires in COVID-19. Only in-frame clones appear in the TCRdb table, and some are missing; sequencing was by immunoSEQ multiplex PCR. Here the sample spans hundreds of thousands of clones, 87% being singletons. Sequences were obtained from PBMCs or T cells enriched from blood (not recorded which). These receptors were taken from a woman younger than 45 with acute COVID-19.

CDR3 loop: CASRGFRDRSLNTEAFF. As DNA, the CDR3 is TGTGCCAGCAGGGGTTTCCGGGACAGGTCTCTGAACACTGAAGCTTTCTTT. This chain uses TRBV9 with TRBJ1-1; 8 bases line up with TRBD1. This CDR3 region has 17 residues. V dropped 5 bases and J dropped 0; count of bases not matched to a gene: 12. From germline, CDR1 is SGDLS and CDR2 YYNGEE.

V is TRBV6-5 and J is TRBJ1-3; D is unclear. Germline loops: CDR1 MNHEY, CDR2 SVGAGI. The length of the CDR3 is 14 residues. V was pared by 10 bases and J by 3 bases, with 16 bases between. CDR3 bases: TGTGCCACTCAACTTCGGGGTGGTGGAAACACCATATATTTT. Amino acids: CATQLRGGGNTIYF.

This sequence joins TRBV27 and TRBJ1-2; 8 nucleotides match TRBD1. Germline V gene data show CDR1 as MNHEY and CDR2 as SMNVEV (reference sequence). The length of the CDR3 is 16 residues. J gave up 5 bases and V 6 bases, and 14 bases lay outside the gene matches. CDR3 sequence: CASSGVGTGGTYGYTF. For the CDR3, the DNA is TGTGCCAGCAGCGGGGTTGGAACAGGGGGAACATATGGCTACACCTTC.

This clone came up once. The chain couples TRBV7-4 to TRBJ1-5, with 8 bases aligning to TRBD1. The germline V gene encodes CDR1 SGHVT and CDR2 SQSDAQ. The CDR3 runs 15 residues. J lost 4 bases, V lost 7 bases, and 9 bases had no gene match. The CDR3, as DNA: TGTGCCAGCACCGTCCCAGACAGGGGAAATCAGCCCCAGCATTTT. Protein sequence: CASTVPDRGNQPQHF.

The gene calls are TRBV7-6 and TRBJ2-7; no clear D gene. Germline lookup yields CDR1 SGHVS and CDR2 FNYEAQ. The CDR3 has 15 amino acids. V shed 6 bases and J shed 2 bases, with 17 bases lying between them. CDR3 sequence: CASSDGQRDTYEQYF. Here the CDR3 DNA reads TGTGCCAGCAGTGACGGCCAGCGAGATACCTACGAGCAGTACTTC.

This clone was counted only a few times. The CDR3 protein is CAWSPSPGQGNYEQYF. CDR3 DNA: TGTGCCTGGAGTCCCTCCCCGGGACAGGGTAACTACGAGCAGTACTTC. The V and J genes are TRBV30 and TRBJ2-7; 9 bases line up with TRBD1. J was trimmed by 3 bases and V by 2 bases; bases with no gene match: 11. Germline CDR1 is GTSNPN and CDR2 is SVGIG (reference sequence). The CDR3 runs 16 residues.

This chain joins TRBV15 and TRBJ2-7, with 10 bases aligning to TRBD1. Germline trimming cut 0 bases from V and 4 bases from J; bases unmatched to any gene: 6. The germline V gene encodes CDR1 LNHNV and CDR2 YYDKDF (reference sequence). CDR3 length: 16 residues. The CDR3 loop is CATSRDRTGGRYEQYF. DNA for the CDR3: TGTGCCACCAGCAGAGATCGGACAGGGGGAAGGTACGAGCAGTACTTC.

This clone was seen just once. The chain uses TRBV7-9 and TRBJ2-3, with 8 bases lining up with TRBD2. The V gene end was trimmed by 8 bases and the J gene end by 2 bases; junction bases not matched to a gene: 9. This CDR3 is 15 amino acids long. The germline gives CDR1 SEHNR, CDR2 FQNEAQ (reference sequence). The CDR3 protein is CASALMRGATDTQYF. CDR3 sequence (DNA): TGTGCCAGCGCTCTAATGCGGGGGGCCACAGATACGCAGTATTTT.

The V and J genes are TRBV30 and TRBJ2-1; 10 bases line up with TRBD2. This CDR3 is 14 amino acids long. The V and J ends lost 3 bases and 4 bases, in that order; junction bases with no gene match: 3. CDR1 is GTSNPN, CDR2 SVGIG, per germline (reference sequence). The CDR3 DNA follows: TGTGCCTGGAGCGGGACTAGCGCTTACAATGAGCAGTTCTTC. Its translation is CAWSGTSAYNEQFF.

The chain is built from TRBV19 and TRBJ1-5; D perhaps matches TRBD1 (5 bases). Germline loops: CDR1 LNHDA, CDR2 SQIVND (reference sequence). V lost 6 bases to trimming and J lost 6 bases, with 15 bases between them. This CDR3 has 14 amino acids. CDR3 nucleotides: TGTGCCAGTAGCCACCCAGGGTCTGGTCAGCCCCAGCATTTT. This sequence encodes CASSHPGSGQPQHF.

The chain combines TRBV5-1 with TRBJ2-7, with D possibly being TRBD2 (6 bases). Germline CDR1 reads SGHRS; CDR2 reads YFSETQ. The CDR3 runs 12 residues. V was trimmed by 3 bases and J by 5 bases, leaving 9 bases between them. The CDR3: CASSSGVHEQYF. The CDR3 bases are TGCGCCAGCAGCTCGGGGGTCCACGAGCAGTACTTC. Together with reference TRBV5-1 and TRBJ2-7, the CDR3 gives the full variable domain: KAGVTQTPRYLIKTRGQQVTLSCSPISGHRSVSWYQQTPGQGLQFLFEYFSETQRNKGNFPGRFSGRQFSNSRSEMNVSTLELGDSALYLCASSSGVHEQYFGPGTRLTVT.

The chain combines TRBV9 with TRBJ2-7; 9 positions match TRBD1. The V gene end was trimmed by 3 bases and the J gene end by 1 base; junction bases not matched to a gene: 8. The CDR3 is made up of 16 amino acids. The germline gives CDR1 SGDLS, CDR2 YYNGEE. CDR3 in amino acids: CASSASDRGGSYEQYF. The CDR3 nucleotides read TGTGCCAGCAGCGCATCGGACAGGGGCGGATCCTACGAGCAGTACTTC.

In its sample, this clone was seen once. The chain couples TRBV19 to TRBJ1-5, with 10 bases fitting TRBD1. V dropped 10 bases and J dropped 6; count of bases not matched to a gene: 9. This CDR3 has 14 amino acids. Germline loops: CDR1 LNHDA, CDR2 SQIVND (reference sequence). The CDR3 nucleotides read TGTGCCATCGAGGACAGGGGGGAGGTTCAGCCCCAGCATTTT. Protein: CAIEDRGEVQPQHF.

The chain employs TRBV3-1 (or the pseudogene TRBV3-2) and TRBJ2-7; 9 bases align to TRBD2. There are 17 residues in the CDR3. Germline CDR1 and CDR2: LGHDT and YNNKEL (reference sequence). With 1 base clipped from V and 6 bases from J, the junction kept 13 bases outside the gene matches. The CDR3 loop reads CASSQGGGARGTSEQYF. The DNA of the CDR3 is TGTGCCAGCAGCCAAGGCGGGGGGGCCCGCGGTACGTCCGAGCAGTACTTC.

J is TRBJ1-2 and V is TRBV5-1; tentatively, D is TRBD1 (5 bases). The CDR3 is 15 residues long. The germline V gene has CDR1 SGHRS and CDR2 YFSETQ. V was cut by 4 bases and J by 2 bases, with 15 bases left in between. The CDR3 DNA reads as TGCGCCAGCAGCGTTGGACAAATCGGCAACTATGGCTACACCTTC. Protein sequence: CASSVGQIGNYGYTF.

The chain couples TRBV5-1 to TRBJ2-1; 8 nucleotides line up with TRBD2. Trimming removed 1 base from V and 1 base from J; junction bases left unmatched: 7. CDR1 and CDR2 from the germline V gene are SGHRS and YFSETQ. This CDR3 contains 17 residues. CDR3 residues: CASSLFAGGPSYNEQFF. The CDR3 DNA follows: TGCGCCAGCAGCTTGTTCGCGGGGGGCCCTTCCTACAATGAGCAGTTCTTC.

This chain joins TRBV14 and TRBJ2-1, with a possible D match to TRBD1 (6 bases). From germline, CDR1 is SGHDN and CDR2 FVKESK. This CDR3 comprises 11 residues. V was pared by 6 bases and J by 9 bases, with 9 bases between. CDR3 in amino acids: CASSFRGEQFF. The CDR3 DNA sequence: TGTGCCAGCAGTTTCAGGGGTGAGCAGTTCTTC.

The sample holds one count of this clone. The chain employs TRBV6-1 and TRBJ1-3; no definite D call. Germline V gives CDR1 MNHNS, CDR2 SASEGT. The ends were cut back, 1 base at V and 6 bases at J, with 10 bases in the middle. CDR3 size: 14 residues. CDR3 protein: CASSEVAGSNTIYF. DNA for the CDR3: TGTGCCAGCAGTGAAGTGGCGGGGTCAAACACCATATATTTT.

Here the CDR3 reads CAVRSGGTDTQYF. As DNA, the CDR3 is TGTGCCGTCCGGTCGGGGGGCACAGATACGCAGTATTTT. The gene calls are TRBV10-3 and TRBJ2-3, with D maybe TRBD2 (6 bases). The germline V gene encodes CDR1 ENHRY and CDR2 SYGVKD. CDR3 size: 13 residues. V was clipped by 11 bases and J by 1 base, with 13 bases between them.

The chain couples TRBV9 to TRBJ2-3; D remains unclear. Looked up from germline, CDR1 is SGDLS and CDR2 is YYNGEE. The length of the CDR3 is 14 residues. V was clipped by 0 bases and J by 5 bases, with 10 bases between them. The CDR3 nucleotides are TGTGCCAGCAGCGTAGGGCCGCCGGGAGATACGCAGTATTTT. Protein product: CASSVGPPGDTQYF.

The V gene is TRBV19, the J gene TRBJ2-1; 7 bases agree with TRBD2. CDR3 length: 11 residues. Germline CDR1 reads LNHDA; CDR2 reads SQIVND (reference sequence). The J segment lost 10 bases and the V segment lost 5 bases, leaving 2 bases of the junction unmatched. The CDR3 here is CASSAGLEQFF. The DNA for the CDR3 is TGTGCCAGTAGTGCGGGACTAGAGCAGTTCTTC.

This sequence joins TRBV6-1 and TRBJ2-2; 9 nucleotides align to TRBD1. CDR1 is MNHNS, CDR2 SASEGT, per germline. The CDR3 runs 15 residues. J lost 4 bases, V lost 3 bases, and 3 bases had no gene match. The chain's CDR3 is CASSEVGQGTGELFF. CDR3 DNA: TGTGCCAGCAGTGAGGTGGGACAGGGCACCGGGGAGCTGTTTTTT.

The chain carries TRBV7-3 and TRBJ2-7, with 7 bases lining up with TRBD2. This CDR3 spans 14 amino acids. Trimming took 1 base from V and 5 from J; bases not matched to a gene: 5. The germline CDR1 and CDR2 sequences are SGHTA and FQGTGA. Here the CDR3 reads CASSLSGRNHEQYF. The CDR3 nucleotides are TGTGCCAGCAGCTTAAGCGGGAGAAACCACGAGCAGTACTTC.

This clone was seen a single time. The genes are TRBV30 and TRBJ1-2; 9 nucleotides align to TRBD1. Per germline, CDR1 GTSNPN and CDR2 SVGIG (reference sequence). CDR3 length equals 16 residues. Trimming cost V 0 bases and J 1 base; bases outside gene matches: 6. CDR3 residues: CAWSVLGQGNNYGYTF. CDR3 in DNA: TGTGCCTGGAGTGTACTTGGACAGGGGAATAACTATGGCTACACCTTC.

The V call is TRBV3-1 (or the pseudogene TRBV3-2), the J call TRBJ1-3; D ambiguous. V was cut by 4 bases and J by 2 bases, with 9 bases left in between. The CDR3 totals 14 residues. Germline CDR1 is LGHDT and CDR2 is YNNKEL (reference sequence). The CDR3 is CASSLLSAGNTIYF. CDR3 sequence (DNA): TGTGCCAGCAGCCTCCTGTCGGCTGGAAACACCATATATTTT.

This chain uses TRBV11-2 with TRBJ2-1; 7 positions agree with TRBD1. This CDR3 has 15 residues. J gave up 0 bases and V 6 bases, and 5 bases lay outside the gene matches. Germline CDR1 SGHAT, CDR2 FQNNGV. CDR3 sequence reads: CASRQTGVSYNEQFF. The CDR3 region has the DNA TGTGCCAGCAGACAAACAGGGGTCTCCTACAATGAGCAGTTCTTC. Together with reference TRBV11-2 and TRBJ2-1, the CDR3 gives the full variable domain: EAGVAQSPRYKIIEKRQSVAFWCNPISGHATLYWYQQILGQGPKLLIQFQNNGVVDDSQLPKDRFSAERLKGVDSTLKIQPAKLEDSAVYLCASRQTGVSYNEQFFGPGTRLTVL.

The rearrangement uses TRBV28 and TRBJ2-5, with 12 bases fitting TRBD2. The CDR3 length is 15 residues. CDR1 and CDR2 (germline): MDHEN, SYDVKM. V trimming: 5 bases; J trimming: 5 bases; junction bases outside the gene matches: 6. The CDR3 region has the DNA TGTGCCAGCAGTCCTAGCGGGGGGGCCCGGGAGACCCAGTACTTC. The encoded protein is CASSPSGGARETQYF.

J is TRBJ2-4 and V is TRBV30; weak D call: TRBD2 (5 bases). Trimming removed 2 bases from V and 3 bases from J, with 11 bases in between. CDR3 size: 14 residues. The germline V gene has CDR1 GTSNPN and CDR2 SVGIG (reference sequence). In nucleotides, the CDR3 is TGTGCCTGGAGTTCACCCGGGAACAAAAACATTCAGTACTTC. Residues: CAWSSPGNKNIQYF.

In its sample, this clone ranks as medium-sized. The CDR3: CASSPTSGTSYEQYF. The CDR3 coding sequence is TGTGCCAGCAGTCCTACTAGCGGGACTTCCTACGAGCAGTACTTC. The J gene is TRBJ2-7, the V gene TRBV27; 10 bases are shared with TRBD2. Germline loops: CDR1 MNHEY, CDR2 SMNVEV (reference sequence). The V gene end was trimmed by 5 bases and the J gene end by 1 base; junction bases not matched to a gene: 5. The CDR3 has 15 residues.

The chain has TRBV27 and TRBJ2-3, with 7 bases matching TRBD1. CDR3 size: 23 residues. The germline V gene encodes CDR1 MNHEY and CDR2 SMNVEV (reference sequence). V lost 0 bases, J lost 0 bases, and 24 bases stayed unmatched. The CDR3 sequence is CASSLSWRPTREQGQSSTDTQYF. The CDR3 nucleotides read TGTGCCAGCAGTTTATCGTGGCGACCTACACGTGAACAGGGACAGTCTAGCACAGATACGCAGTATTTT.

The rearrangement links TRBV20-1 to TRBJ2-1, with 11 bases lining up with TRBD2. Germline lookup yields CDR1 DFQATT and CDR2 SNEGSKA (reference sequence). Unmatched junction bases numbered 9, after V lost 3 bases and J lost 8 bases. The CDR3 contains 15 residues. The CDR3 sequence is CSASNSGRAVDEQFF. The CDR3 DNA sequence: TGCAGTGCTAGTAATAGCGGGAGGGCCGTGGATGAGCAGTTCTTC.